A selection of T cell receptor beta chains follows, all from one sample in a study of shared clonotypes between healthy human individuals. Clones were sequenced by immunoSEQ multiplex PCR, and TCRdb holds only the in-frame ones, with some missing. The profile shows about 610,000 clones, about 96% of them singletons. The sample comprised naive CD4+ T cells sorted from blood. The receptor set was obtained from a woman aged 25 to 39 in good health. Each CDR3 is given with its conserved first and last residue. D genes are given only for firm matches. Clone size is stated in some rows and not others, as once, few, many or a class when expanded.

J gene: TRBJ1-5
D gene: -
clone size: -
V gene: TRBV27
CDR3 protein: CASSLEGFGQPQHF
CDR3 DNA: TGTGCCAGCAGTTTAGAGGGGTTTGGTCAGCCCCAGCATTTT

J gene: TRBJ2-1
D gene: TRBD2
clone size: once
V gene: TRBV5-1
CDR3 protein: CASSFKRHSGSSYNEQFF
CDR3 DNA: TGCGCCAGCAGCTTCAAACGGCATAGCGGGAGCTCCTACAATGAGCAGTTCTTC

J gene: TRBJ1-6
D gene: -
clone size: -
V gene: TRBV5-6
CDR3 protein: CASSLGRGSSPLHF
CDR3 DNA: TGTGCCAGCAGCTTGGGCAGGGGTAGTTCACCCCTCCACTTT

J gene: TRBJ2-7
D gene: TRBD2
clone size: -
V gene: TRBV27
CDR3 protein: CASSTQKVAGAAYEQYF
CDR3 DNA: TGTGCCAGCAGTACTCAAAAGGTAGCGGGAGCAGCCTACGAGCAGTACTTC

J gene: TRBJ1-2
D gene: TRBD1
clone size: once
V gene: TRBV6-5
CDR3 protein: CASSPPPPGGYGYTF
CDR3 DNA: TGTGCCAGCAGTCCACCTCCCCCAGGGGGCTATGGCTACACCTTC

J gene: TRBJ1-3
D gene: -
clone size: -
V gene: TRBV2
CDR3 protein: CASSEVTVGNTIYF
CDR3 DNA: TGTGCCAGCAGTGAGGTGACGGTTGGAAACACCATATATTTT

J gene: TRBJ2-7
D gene: -
clone size: -
V gene: TRBV7-2
CDR3 protein: CASSLAATGFYEQYF
CDR3 DNA: TGTGCCAGCAGCTTAGCGGCGACAGGATTCTACGAGCAGTACTTC

J gene: TRBJ2-1
D gene: TRBD2
clone size: -
V gene: TRBV6-5
CDR3 protein: CASSPGGRTYNEQFF
CDR3 DNA: TGTGCCAGCAGTCCCGGGGGGAGAACCTACAATGAGCAGTTCTTC

J gene: TRBJ2-3
D gene: -
clone size: -
V gene: TRBV2
CDR3 protein: CASSPMGGGTDTQYF
CDR3 DNA: TGTGCCAGCAGCCCTATGGGGGGAGGAACAGATACGCAGTATTTT

J gene: TRBJ1-3
D gene: -
clone size: -
V gene: TRBV21-1
CDR3 protein: CASSTGRVSSGNTIYF
CDR3 DNA: TGTGCCAGCAGCACAGGGCGAGTATCCTCTGGAAACACCATATATTTT

J gene: TRBJ1-2
D gene: TRBD1
clone size: -
V gene: TRBV28
CDR3 protein: CASSPGQGNFYGYTF
CDR3 DNA: TGTGCCAGCAGTCCGGGACAGGGAAATTTTTATGGCTACACCTTC

J gene: TRBJ2-1
D gene: TRBD2
clone size: -
V gene: TRBV9
CDR3 protein: CASSPSGSSYNEQFF
CDR3 DNA: TGTGCCAGCAGCCCGAGCGGGAGTTCCTACAATGAGCAGTTCTTC

J gene: TRBJ1-1
D gene: TRBD1
clone size: -
V gene: TRBV27
CDR3 protein: CASSLPGQGNTEAFF
CDR3 DNA: TGTGCCAGCAGTCTGCCGGGACAGGGAAACACTGAAGCTTTCTTT

J gene: TRBJ2-7
D gene: -
clone size: -
V gene: TRBV18
CDR3 protein: CASGADRVTYEQYF
CDR3 DNA: TGTGCCAGCGGCGCGGACAGAGTCACCTACGAGCAGTACTTC

J gene: TRBJ2-1
D gene: TRBD2
clone size: -
V gene: TRBV19
CDR3 protein: CASSGSQLAGASDEQFF
CDR3 DNA: TGTGCCAGCAGTGGATCTCAACTAGCGGGAGCCTCCGATGAGCAGTTCTTC

J gene: TRBJ1-1
D gene: -
clone size: -
V gene: TRBV10-3
CDR3 protein: CAIRENTEAFF
CDR3 DNA: TGTGCCATCAGGGAGAACACTGAAGCTTTCTTT

J gene: TRBJ2-1
D gene: -
clone size: -
V gene: TRBV11-2
CDR3 protein: CASSPRSTNEQFF
CDR3 DNA: TGTGCCAGCAGCCCGCGGTCCACCAATGAGCAGTTCTTC

J gene: TRBJ2-7
D gene: TRBD1
clone size: -
V gene: TRBV28
CDR3 protein: CASSKTGASYEQYF
CDR3 DNA: TGTGCCAGCAGCAAGACAGGGGCCTCCTACGAGCAGTACTTC

J gene: TRBJ2-1
D gene: -
clone size: -
V gene: TRBV6-5
CDR3 protein: CASSSISAVIGEQFF
CDR3 DNA: TGTGCCAGCAGTTCCATTTCTGCGGTGATCGGTGAGCAGTTCTTC

J gene: TRBJ1-5
D gene: TRBD1
clone size: -
V gene: TRBV2
CDR3 protein: CASRPGQGAGWSNQPQHF
CDR3 DNA: TGTGCCAGCAGACCGGGACAGGGGGCAGGGTGGAGCAATCAGCCCCAGCATTTT

J gene: TRBJ2-3
D gene: -
clone size: -
V gene: TRBV18
CDR3 protein: CASSPQGQVSTDTQYF
CDR3 DNA: TGTGCCAGCTCACCGCAGGGTCAGGTTAGCACAGATACGCAGTATTTT

J gene: TRBJ2-7
D gene: -
clone size: -
V gene: TRBV28
CDR3 protein: CASTKNGESYGQYF
CDR3 DNA: TGTGCCAGCACCAAGAACGGAGAGTCTTACGGGCAGTACTTC

J gene: TRBJ2-3
D gene: -
clone size: -
V gene: TRBV7-6
CDR3 protein: CASSRGRNIGGTDTQYF
CDR3 DNA: TGTGCCAGCAGCCGCGGGCGTAACATAGGAGGCACAGATACGCAGTATTTT

J gene: TRBJ2-3
D gene: TRBD2
clone size: -
V gene: TRBV7-9
CDR3 protein: CASSFSTSGSRTDTQYF
CDR3 DNA: TGTGCCAGCAGCTTCTCGACTAGCGGGAGCCGCACAGATACGCAGTATTTT

J gene: TRBJ2-3
D gene: TRBD2
clone size: -
V gene: TRBV27
CDR3 protein: CASSLTRLAGTDTQYF
CDR3 DNA: TGTGCCAGCAGTTTAACCCGACTAGCGGGCACAGATACGCAGTATTTT

J gene: TRBJ1-3
D gene: -
clone size: -
V gene: TRBV28
CDR3 protein: CASSDGGSGNTIYF
CDR3 DNA: TGTGCCAGCAGCGACGGAGGCTCTGGAAACACCATATATTTT

J gene: TRBJ2-7
D gene: TRBD1
clone size: -
V gene: TRBV19
CDR3 protein: CASSIVGTVPYEQYF
CDR3 DNA: TGTGCCAGTAGTATTGTCGGGACAGTTCCCTACGAGCAGTACTTC

J gene: TRBJ1-5
D gene: TRBD1
clone size: -
V gene: TRBV19
CDR3 protein: CASSRQGSNQPQHF
CDR3 DNA: TGTGCCAGTAGTAGACAGGGGAGCAATCAGCCCCAGCATTTT

J gene: TRBJ2-7
D gene: -
clone size: -
V gene: TRBV18
CDR3 protein: CASSPLGDSYEQYF
CDR3 DNA: TGTGCCAGCTCACCCCTCGGGGACTCCTACGAGCAGTACTTC

J gene: TRBJ2-1
D gene: -
clone size: -
V gene: TRBV9
CDR3 protein: CASSPSSLGPYNEQFF
CDR3 DNA: TGTGCCAGCAGCCCCTCTTCCCTGGGACCGTACAATGAGCAGTTCTTC

J gene: TRBJ1-1
D gene: -
clone size: -
V gene: TRBV18
CDR3 protein: CASSTNSMNTEAFF
CDR3 DNA: TGTGCCAGCTCAACTAACTCCATGAACACTGAAGCTTTCTTT

J gene: TRBJ2-5
D gene: TRBD2
clone size: -
V gene: TRBV11-3
CDR3 protein: CASSSSGTSGMETQYF
CDR3 DNA: TGTGCCAGCAGCTCCTCAGGGACTAGCGGGATGGAGACCCAGTACTTC

J gene: TRBJ1-3
D gene: -
clone size: -
V gene: TRBV11-2
CDR3 protein: CASSSQFTRTYGNTIYF
CDR3 DNA: TGTGCCAGCAGCTCCCAGTTCACACGGACTTATGGAAACACCATATATTTT

J gene: TRBJ2-1
D gene: TRBD2
clone size: -
V gene: TRBV5-1
CDR3 protein: CASSLSRTSYNEQFF
CDR3 DNA: TGCGCCAGCAGCCTCTCCCGGACTAGCTACAATGAGCAGTTCTTC

J gene: TRBJ1-5
D gene: TRBD1
clone size: -
V gene: TRBV28
CDR3 protein: CASSASPGQGSLYSNQPQHF
CDR3 DNA: TGTGCCAGTTCCGCGAGCCCGGGACAGGGTTCCCTTTATAGCAATCAGCCCCAGCATTTT

J gene: TRBJ1-2
D gene: -
clone size: -
V gene: TRBV20-1
CDR3 protein: CSASYRTTMTF
CDR3 DNA: TGCAGTGCTAGTTATCGAACGACTATGACCTTC

J gene: TRBJ1-1
D gene: -
clone size: -
V gene: TRBV28
CDR3 protein: CASRAIGTTEAFF
CDR3 DNA: TGTGCCAGCAGGGCCATAGGGACCACTGAAGCTTTCTTT

J gene: TRBJ1-2
D gene: -
clone size: once
V gene: TRBV28
CDR3 protein: CASSLRGYGYTF
CDR3 DNA: TGTGCCAGCAGTTTAAGAGGGTATGGCTACACCTTC

J gene: TRBJ2-3
D gene: -
clone size: -
V gene: TRBV11-2
CDR3 protein: CASSLSGSTDTQYF
CDR3 DNA: TGTGCCAGCAGCTTGTCAGGTAGCACAGATACGCAGTATTTT

J gene: TRBJ2-1
D gene: TRBD2
clone size: -
V gene: TRBV19
CDR3 protein: CASRTTSGSYNEQFF
CDR3 DNA: TGTGCCAGTAGAACGACTAGCGGCTCCTACAATGAGCAGTTCTTC

J gene: TRBJ1-1
D gene: -
clone size: -
V gene: TRBV18
CDR3 protein: CASSPVGTEAFF
CDR3 DNA: TGTGCCAGCTCACCAGTAGGGACCGAAGCTTTCTTT

J gene: TRBJ2-1
D gene: TRBD2
clone size: -
V gene: TRBV11-3
CDR3 protein: CASSLVAGGQGNEQFF
CDR3 DNA: TGTGCCAGCAGCTTAGTAGCGGGAGGGCAAGGTAATGAGCAGTTCTTC

J gene: TRBJ1-2
D gene: -
clone size: -
V gene: TRBV7-8
CDR3 protein: CASSFSRKDSRGYTF
CDR3 DNA: TGTGCCAGCAGCTTTTCCAGGAAGGACTCGCGCGGCTACACCTTC

J gene: TRBJ1-1
D gene: TRBD1
clone size: -
V gene: TRBV28
CDR3 protein: CASFSGQVVTEAFF
CDR3 DNA: TGTGCCAGCTTTTCGGGACAGGTAGTAACTGAAGCTTTCTTT

J gene: TRBJ1-1
D gene: TRBD1
clone size: -
V gene: TRBV2
CDR3 protein: CASSEQGGPSSLTEAFF
CDR3 DNA: TGTGCCAGCAGTGAGCAGGGGGGCCCAAGTTCCCTCACCGAAGCTTTCTTT